Described below is a single T cell receptor beta chain sequence and its context. Antigen specificity is unknown. Other DNA variants within this sample encode the same CDR3. This entry comes from a study of cytomegalovirus exposure and HLA in healthy donors. PCR used 60 Vbeta primers and 13 Jbeta primers. Generated by immunoSEQ multiplex PCR, the TCRdb table keeps only in-frame clones and is missing some. This sample's table has some 200,000 clones. The CDR3 covers 14 residues. Germline V gene sequence: CDR1 LNHDA, CDR2 SQIVND (reference sequence). V dropped 5 bases and J dropped 4; count of bases not matched to a gene: 4. The study, taken as a whole, reports: Relative to equally common others, HLA-associated TCR beta chains showed greater clonal expansion in a later analysis. In a later analysis, TCR beta V- and J-gene trimming was associated with a missense DCLRE1C variant. Overall, approximately 150 TCR beta chains were annotated as cytomegalovirus-associated.

The chain joins TRBV19 to TRBJ2-7, with 11 bases matching TRBD1. Sequencing was done on a sample of PBMCs. This receptor was obtained from a boy aged 10-17 years in good health and CMV-seronegative. CDR3 sequence (DNA): TGTGCCAGTAGTCCCGGGACAGGGGGTTACGAGCAGTACTTC. This gives the protein CASSPGTGGYEQYF.